Following are 15 T cell receptor beta chains from one sample sequenced in a study of cytomegalovirus exposure and HLA in healthy donors (dated by TCRdb to the late 2010s). The library was obtained by the immunoSEQ multiplex PCR assay. For the multiplex PCR, a mixture combining 60 forward primers for TCR Vbeta segments and 13 reverse primers for TCR Jbeta segments was used. TCRdb re-hosts the immuneACCESS table, in-frame sequences only. Its copies lack some clones; in the studies checked, an unresolved V gene accounts for under half of them, and the cause for the rest is not known. Within this sample are about 130,000 clones, with 60% to 80% of them counted one time only. The ten most abundant clones make up 3% to 4% of the sample. Sample: PBMCs. The receptors stem from a woman in her fifties or sixties in good health and CMV-seronegative.

The chain has TRBV9 and TRBJ1-6, with 9 bases that match TRBD1. The CDR3 contains 15 residues. Trimming removed 0 bases from V and 10 bases from J; junction bases left unmatched: 5. Germline lookup yields CDR1 SGDLS and CDR2 YYNGEE. CDR3 in amino acids: CASSVAGTGISPLHF. The CDR3 nucleotides read TGTGCCAGCAGCGTAGCGGGGACAGGGATATCACCCCTCCACTTT.

The gene calls are TRBV11-3 and TRBJ2-7; a weak D match, TRBD2 (6 bases). This CDR3 comprises 15 residues. Germline assignment: CDR1 SGHNT and CDR2 YENEEA. Trimming stripped 3 bases from V and 6 bases from J, with 18 bases between. In DNA form, the CDR3 reads TGTGCCAGCAGCTTCTCCCTCGGGGGACCTCTCGAGCAGTACTTC. Translating gives CASSFSLGGPLEQYF.

V usage is TRBV30 and J usage is TRBJ2-7, with a tentative D call TRBD1 (6 bases). CDR3 length: 11 residues. Germline V gene lookup returns CDR1 GTSNPN and CDR2 SVGIG (reference sequence). Trimming cost V 4 bases and J 4 bases, with 8 bases left between them. CDR3 nucleotides: TGTGCCTGGATGCAGGGGTACGAGCAGTACTTC. Protein: CAWMQGYEQYF.

The chain uses TRBV5-6 and TRBJ1-1, with unresolved D. Germline values: CDR1 SGHDT, CDR2 YYEEEE. The CDR3 runs 11 residues. Trimming cost V 2 bases and J 8 bases, with 7 bases left between them. CDR3 in DNA: TGTGCCAGCAGCTTTTGGGCCGAAGCTTTCTTT. As protein: CASSFWAEAFF.

The chain's CDR3 is CASGQISGSYEQYF. CDR3 nucleotide sequence: TGTGCCAGCGGGCAAATTAGCGGGAGTTACGAGCAGTACTTC. The rearrangement uses TRBV5-4 and TRBJ2-7; 9 bases line up with TRBD2. V shed 7 bases and J 4 bases; nucleotides not matched to a gene: 9. This CDR3 is 14 amino acids long. The germline gives CDR1 SGHNT, CDR2 YYREEE (reference sequence).

This chain joins TRBV4-3 and TRBJ2-2, with 10 bases matching TRBD2. With V trimmed by 0 bases and J by 3 bases, 4 bases remained unmatched. CDR1 and CDR2 from the germline V gene are LGHNA and YSLEER. This CDR3 contains 17 residues. The DNA for the CDR3 is TGCGCCAGCAGCCAAGATAAGCGGGAGGGGGACACCGGGGAGCTGTTTTTT. This codes for CASSQDKREGDTGELFF.

This clone came up once. The rearrangement uses TRBV5-1 and TRBJ2-3, with TRBD2 identical over 8 bases. The germline V gene has CDR1 SGHRS and CDR2 YFSETQ. The CDR3 has 16 amino acids. V lost 4 bases, J lost 1 base, and 8 bases stayed unmatched. DNA of the CDR3: TGCGCCAGCAGCCCCTCGGGTAGCGGGGGCACAGATACGCAGTATTTT. This gives the protein CASSPSGSGGTDTQYF.

This CDR3 is CASSEAPGGQTPLHF. The CDR3 nucleotides read TGTGCCAGCAGTGAAGCGCCAGGGGGCCAGACACCCCTCCACTTT. The chain carries TRBV6-1 and TRBJ1-6; 8 bases fit TRBD1. V trimming: 0 bases; J trimming: 11 bases; junction bases outside the gene matches: 6. Germline loops: CDR1 MNHNS, CDR2 SASEGT. The CDR3 has 15 amino acids.

This clone was recorded a few times. The rearrangement links TRBV2 to TRBJ2-5; 10 positions agree with TRBD2. V lost 1 base and J lost 3; bases outside the gene matches: 8. Germline-derived CDR1 and CDR2 are SNHLY and FYNNEI. The CDR3 is made up of 17 amino acids. The CDR3 DNA sequence: TGTGCCAGCAGTGAAGGCCTAGCGGGAGTGTGGGAAGAGACCCAGTACTTC. This translates into CASSEGLAGVWEETQYF. Full variable domain (rest looked up from reference TRBV2 and TRBJ2-5): EPEVTQTPSHQVTQMGQEVILRCVPISNHLYFYWYRQILGQKVEFLVSFYNNEISEKSEIFDDQFSVERPDGSNFTLKIRSTKLEDSAMYFCASSEGLAGVWEETQYFGPGTRLLVL.

The rearrangement links TRBV5-1 to TRBJ1-1; TRBD1 matches at 7 bases. J gave up 0 bases and V 3 bases, and 14 bases lay outside the gene matches. Germline assignment: CDR1 SGHRS and CDR2 YFSETQ. CDR3 length: 18 amino acids. CDR3 sequence reads: CASSSRQGMGSMNTEAFF. In DNA form, the CDR3 reads TGCGCCAGCAGCTCGCGACAGGGTATGGGATCAATGAACACTGAAGCTTTCTTT.

The J gene is TRBJ2-5, the V gene TRBV11-3; D perhaps matches TRBD1 (6 bases). V was shortened by 5 bases and J by 5 bases, with 15 bases between the two germline ends. CDR3 size: 14 residues. Germline assignment: CDR1 SGHNT and CDR2 YENEEA. CDR3 loop: CASSTTGSGETQYF. DNA of the CDR3: TGTGCCAGCAGCACCACAGGGAGTGGGGAGACCCAGTACTTC.

V usage is TRBV6-6 and J usage is TRBJ2-5, with a tentative D call TRBD2 (7 bases). The CDR3 spans 16 residues. Trimming pared 7 bases from V and 9 bases from J, leaving 27 bases between. Germline CDR1 is MNHNY and CDR2 is SVGAGI (reference sequence). Here the CDR3 DNA reads TGTGCCAGCAACGAGGGGGGGCCAAGCGTGACAGTCGCCCAGTACTTC. Its protein is CASNEGGPSVTVAQYF.

This chain connects TRBV6-5 to TRBJ1-1; D gene uncertain. Trimming pared 5 bases from V and 1 base from J, leaving 8 bases between. CDR3 length equals 13 residues. The V gene's germline CDR1 is MNHEY and CDR2 SVGAGI. CDR3 region: CASSEDRNTEAFF. CDR3 nucleotide sequence: TGTGCCAGCAGTGAAGATAGGAACACTGAAGCTTTCTTT.

The gene calls are TRBV28 and TRBJ2-3, with TRBD2 matching 15 bases. Looked up from germline, CDR1 is MDHEN and CDR2 is SYDVKM. Trimming removed 5 bases from V and 5 bases from J; junction bases left unmatched: 5. CDR3 size: 16 residues. CDR3 in DNA: TGTGCCAGCAGTAAGGGACTAGCGGGAGGAAGAGATACGCAGTATTTT. Translating it yields CASSKGLAGGRDTQYF.

This chain uses TRBV11-3 with TRBJ2-2; D call uncertain. The CDR3 runs to 14 residues. Germline V CDR1 and CDR2: SGHNT, YENEEA. Trimming cost V 1 base and J 4 bases, with 7 bases left between them. The CDR3 region is CASSLGFSTGELFF. CDR3 in DNA: TGTGCCAGCAGCTTAGGCTTCAGCACCGGGGAGCTGTTTTTT.